This T cell receptor beta chain was sequenced during a study of blood T cell repertoires in COVID-19. Looking at the study overall: PBMCs, B-cell-depleted T cells, or T cells provided the cDNA or gDNA that made up the material.

Using immunoSEQ multiplex PCR, the repertoire was profiled, and TCRdb retains in-frame clones only, with some absent. The sample contains tens of thousands of clones, about 89% of which appear only once. This clone came up once. The CDR3 length is 16 residues. With V trimmed by 1 base and J by 3 bases, 7 bases remained unmatched. CDR1 and CDR2 from the germline V gene are GTSNPN and SVGIG (reference sequence). The sequencing sample was made of peripheral blood. This TCR derives from a man in his fifties with COVID-19, enrolled during active disease. The gene calls are TRBV30 and TRBJ1-3; 9 positions match TRBD1. This chain's CDR3 is CAWSAYRGRFGNTIYF. The CDR3 region has the DNA TGTGCCTGGAGTGCCTACAGGGGGCGATTTGGAAACACCATATATTTT.